The 27 T cell receptor beta chains given below trace back to one sample, sequenced in a study of neoadjuvant nivolumab and ipilimumab in lung cancer. Libraries were prepared by immunoSEQ multiplex PCR; TCRdb keeps only in-frame clonotypes and omits some of them. The sample includes around 10,000 clones, 81% of them seen just once. Sequencing was performed on peripheral blood, taken before neoadjuvant nivolumab, alone or with ipilimumab. The source of these receptors is an adult with non-small cell lung cancer.

This CDR3 reads CASSLQSAGNTIYF. The CDR3 nucleotides read TGCGCCAGCAGCCTACAGTCGGCAGGAAACACCATATATTTT. The chain has TRBV5-1 and TRBJ1-3, with D unclear. The CDR3 sequence is 14 residues long. The V and J ends lost 4 bases and 4 bases respectively, with 12 bases between them. CDR1 is SGHRS, CDR2 YFSETQ, per germline.

This sequence joins TRBV28 and TRBJ2-3; 10 bases line up with TRBD2. This CDR3 comprises 15 residues. Looked up from germline, CDR1 is MDHEN and CDR2 is SYDVKM. V lost 2 bases, J lost 5 bases, and 4 bases stayed unmatched. The DNA of the CDR3 is TGTGCCAGCAGTTTAGCTAGCGGGAGAATAGATACGCAGTATTTT. Protein sequence: CASSLASGRIDTQYF. The full variable domain, its missing parts supplied by reference TRBV28 and TRBJ2-3, is DVKVTQSSRYLVKRTGEKVFLECVQDMDHENMFWYRQDPGLGLRLIYFSYDVKMKEKGDIPEGYSVSREKKERFSLILESASTNQTSMYLCASSLASGRIDTQYFGPGTRLTVL.

The chain combines TRBV18 with TRBJ2-7; either TRBD1 or TRBD2 may fit D (5 bases each). V dropped 1 base and J dropped 2 bases, with 15 bases sitting between them. CDR3 length: 16 amino acids. Germline V gene sequence: CDR1 KGHSH, CDR2 LQKENI. The DNA for the CDR3 is TGTGCCAGCTCACCACAATTGGGGACCCAGCCCTACGAGCAGTACTTC. Its protein is CASSPQLGTQPYEQYF.

The chain uses TRBV7-8 and TRBJ1-4; D gene unclear. CDR1 SGHVS and CDR2 FQNEAQ come from the germline V gene. The length of the CDR3 is 14 residues. V lost 2 bases, J lost 4 bases, and 8 bases lay in between. The CDR3 region is CASSLPGYNEKLFF. The CDR3 nucleotides read TGTGCCAGCAGCTTACCAGGATATAATGAAAAACTGTTTTTT.

The chain uses TRBV13 and TRBJ1-1; D is perhaps TRBD1 (6 bases). The germline V gene has CDR1 PRHDT and CDR2 FYEKMQ (reference sequence). CDR3 length: 15 residues. Trimming took off 0 bases at V and 1 base at J, with 9 bases between the two ends. CDR3: CASSLGTGWNTEAFF. The CDR3 nucleotides are TGTGCCAGCAGCTTAGGCACAGGGTGGAACACTGAAGCTTTCTTT.

V usage is TRBV5-1 and J usage is TRBJ2-1; D is perhaps TRBD2 (5 bases). Germline CDR1 is SGHRS and CDR2 is YFSETQ. The V end lost 4 bases, the J end lost 2 bases, and 10 bases lay between the germline ends. The CDR3 has 14 residues. Here the CDR3 DNA reads TGCGCCAGCAGCGGAAGCGGACCCTACAATGAGCAGTTCTTC. This sequence encodes CASSGSGPYNEQFF.

The chain is built from TRBV5-6 and TRBJ2-3; D not resolved. CDR3 length: 15 residues. Germline loops: CDR1 SGHDT, CDR2 YYEEEE. The V gene lost 3 bases and the J gene lost 6 bases, with 17 bases spanning the gap. The CDR3 region is CASSYMALLGDTQYF. CDR3 sequence (DNA): TGTGCCAGCAGCTATATGGCCCTCCTCGGGGATACGCAGTATTTT.

The chain links TRBV2 to TRBJ2-1, with TRBD1 identical over 7 bases. The V gene end was trimmed by 7 bases and the J gene end by 5 bases; junction bases not matched to a gene: 8. This CDR3 has 14 residues. Germline loops: CDR1 SNHLY, CDR2 FYNNEI. The CDR3: CASIGDRADNEQFF. Here the CDR3 DNA reads TGTGCCAGCATAGGAGACAGGGCTGACAATGAGCAGTTCTTC.

The V call is TRBV7-6, the J call TRBJ1-1; 8 bases map to TRBD1. CDR3 size: 14 residues. V lost 5 bases to trimming and J lost 4 bases; unmatched junction nucleotides: 6. Germline V gene sequence: CDR1 SGHVS, CDR2 FNYEAQ. Here the CDR3 reads CASSAITGGTEAFF. The DNA for the CDR3 is TGTGCCAGCAGCGCCATAACAGGGGGCACTGAAGCTTTCTTT. The full variable domain, rest sourced from reference TRBV7-6 and TRBJ1-1, is GAGVSQSPRYKVTKRGQDVALRCDPISGHVSLYWYRQALGQGPEFLTYFNYEAQQDKSGLPNDRFSAERPEGSISTLTIQRTEQRDSAMYRCASSAITGGTEAFFGQGTRLTVV.

This chain links TRBV7-8 with TRBJ2-7; 7 bases are shared with TRBD1. V lost 5 bases, J lost 7 bases, and 14 bases stayed unmatched. The CDR3 covers 15 residues. CDR1 and CDR2 from the germline V gene are SGHVS and FQNEAQ. The CDR3 bases are TGTGCCAGCAGCCCCCTGCCGACAGGGATGGGGGAGCAGTACTTC. Its protein is CASSPLPTGMGEQYF.

V gene TRBV9 combines with J gene TRBJ2-7; TRBD1 agrees at 7 bases. Trimming took 3 bases from V and 9 from J; bases not matched to a gene: 18. The CDR3 is 16 residues long. Looked up from germline, CDR1 is SGDLS and CDR2 is YYNGEE. CDR3 protein: CASSASSGGTFGVQYF. The CDR3 DNA sequence: TGTGCCAGCAGCGCAAGTTCAGGGGGTACCTTCGGCGTGCAGTACTTC.

This clone was counted once. The chain is built from TRBV13 and TRBJ2-1; D may correspond to TRBD1 or TRBD2 (6 bases each). This CDR3 region has 16 residues. Trimming took 4 bases from V and 6 from J, leaving 19 bases between them. Germline V lookup: CDR1 PRHDT, CDR2 FYEKMQ (reference sequence). The CDR3 bases are TGTGCCAGCAGCTCGGGGGTAGGGGGTCGACGCAATGAGCAGTTCTTC. Its translation: CASSSGVGGRRNEQFF.

J is TRBJ2-7 and V is TRBV5-1; the D gene is possibly TRBD2 (6 bases). The germline V gene has CDR1 SGHRS and CDR2 YFSETQ. Trimming removed 0 bases at V and 3 bases at J, with 10 bases between. This CDR3 spans 14 amino acids. The CDR3 is CASSLGLGVYEQYF. CDR3 coding DNA: TGCGCCAGCAGCTTGGGACTAGGGGTCTACGAGCAGTACTTC.

This chain joins TRBV7-2 and TRBJ2-1, with a weak D call TRBD2 (6 bases). The CDR3 is made up of 17 amino acids. Between the trimmed V and J ends, which lost 1 base and 3 bases, there was a span of 16 bases. Germline values: CDR1 SGHTA, CDR2 FQGNSA. The CDR3 DNA sequence: TGTGCCAGCAGCTTAGTAGGAGGAGGGCTTAGCTACAATGAGCAGTTCTTC. The encoded protein is CASSLVGGGLSYNEQFF.

This clone was seen more than once but under ten times. This chain links TRBV19 with TRBJ2-5, with 7 bases lining up with TRBD2. CDR1 is LNHDA, CDR2 SQIVND, per germline (reference sequence). With V trimmed by 4 bases and J by 3 bases, 11 bases remained unmatched. The CDR3 spans 16 residues. In nucleotides, the CDR3 is TGTGCCAGTAGTAAGGGAGGGAAGAGAGGGGAAGAGACCCAGTACTTC. It is translated as CASSKGGKRGEETQYF.

This chain links TRBV7-3 with TRBJ2-2; D remains ambiguous. The V gene's germline CDR1 is SGHTA and CDR2 FQGTGA. Trimming removed 2 bases at V and 5 bases at J, with 6 bases between. The CDR3 is made up of 13 amino acids. This CDR3 is CASSLLGTGELFF. DNA of the CDR3: TGTGCCAGCAGCTTATTGGGGACCGGGGAGCTGTTTTTT. Based on the CDR3 plus reference TRBV7-3 and TRBJ2-2, the full variable domain is GAGVSQTPSNKVTEKGKYVELRCDPISGHTALYWYRQSLGQGPEFLIYFQGTGAADDSGLPNDRFFAVRPEGSVSTLKIQRTERGDSAVYLCASSLLGTGELFFGEGSRLTVL.

V gene TRBV6-1 combines with J gene TRBJ2-7; TRBD1 might be the D (6 bases). Germline CDR1 is MNHNS and CDR2 is SASEGT. The germline V and J ends were trimmed by 2 bases and 4 bases, with 18 bases remaining between them. The CDR3 runs to 16 residues. The CDR3 DNA reads as TGTGCCAGCAGTGAATGGGGGCGGCGAGAAACTTACGAGCAGTACTTC. As protein: CASSEWGRRETYEQYF.

The chain employs TRBV7-2 and TRBJ2-1, with D possibly matching TRBD2 (6 bases). Germline CDR1 and CDR2: SGHTA and FQGNSA. V was cut by 1 base and J by 5 bases, with 12 bases left in between. The length of the CDR3 is 15 residues. This chain's CDR3 is CASSLEGKRDNEQFF. The CDR3, as DNA: TGTGCCAGCAGCTTAGAGGGGAAGCGGGACAATGAGCAGTTCTTC.

This chain uses TRBV7-3 with TRBJ2-2; unclear D gene. Trimming took 1 base from V and 6 from J, leaving 6 bases between them. Per the germline V gene, CDR1 is SGHTA and CDR2 is FQGTGA. The CDR3 spans 13 residues. The CDR3 spells CASSLSGAGELFF. The CDR3 DNA reads as TGTGCCAGCAGCTTAAGTGGAGCCGGGGAGCTGTTTTTT.

In this sample, this clone turned up once. The chain recombines TRBV7-9 with TRBJ2-1, with D unclear. The CDR3 loop spans 14 amino acids. CDR1 is SEHNR, CDR2 FQNEAQ, per germline (reference sequence). V lost 1 base and J 0 bases, leaving 4 bases between the germline ends. The CDR3 sequence is CASSLVSSYNEQFF. The CDR3 nucleotides are TGTGCCAGCAGCTTAGTGAGCTCCTACAATGAGCAGTTCTTC.

The chain is built from TRBV29-1 and TRBJ1-1, with D unresolved. Germline CDR1 reads SQVTM; CDR2 reads ANQGSEA. The CDR3 spans 11 residues. Trimming cost V 6 bases and J 5 bases, with 10 bases left between them. The DNA for the CDR3 is TGCAGCGTCGAGCGATGGACTGAAGCTTTCTTT. Encoded protein: CSVERWTEAFF.

The chain carries TRBV4-1 and TRBJ1-4; 11 nucleotides line up with TRBD1. The CDR3 loop spans 19 amino acids. V shed 2 bases, J shed 4 bases, and the junction held 12 bases outside the gene matches. Germline V lookup: CDR1 MGHRA, CDR2 YSYEKL. This CDR3 is CASSQTTDRGPEDNEKLFF. As DNA, the CDR3 is TGCGCCAGCAGCCAAACAACGGACAGGGGGCCGGAGGATAATGAAAAACTGTTTTTT.

This chain connects TRBV2 to TRBJ1-1; possibly TRBD1 for D (6 bases). V was clipped by 8 bases and J by 0 bases, with 19 bases between them. The CDR3 length is 16 residues. CDR1 and CDR2 (germline): SNHLY, FYNNEI. CDR3 coding DNA: TGTGCCAGCGGGGGGGCGGGGTTCATAGTGAACACTGAAGCTTTCTTT. This translates into CASGGAGFIVNTEAFF.

The chain recombines TRBV5-1 with TRBJ1-1; 10 bases are shared with TRBD1. With 4 bases clipped from V and 5 bases from J, the junction kept 14 bases outside the gene matches. The length of the CDR3 is 17 residues. Germline CDR1 is SGHRS and CDR2 is YFSETQ. The CDR3 spells CASSHPRDRGVRTEAFF. CDR3 nucleotide sequence: TGCGCCAGCAGCCACCCACGGGACAGGGGAGTTCGGACTGAAGCTTTCTTT. The variable domain in full, with the rest retrieved from reference TRBV5-1 and TRBJ1-1, is KAGVTQTPRYLIKTRGQQVTLSCSPISGHRSVSWYQQTPGQGLQFLFEYFSETQRNKGNFPGRFSGRQFSNSRSEMNVSTLELGDSALYLCASSHPRDRGVRTEAFFGQGTRLTVV.

This clone has only one observation. The chain has TRBV28 and TRBJ2-1; D may be TRBD2 (6 bases). With 4 bases removed from V and 4 bases from J, the gap between germline ends came to 23 bases. Germline V gene sequence: CDR1 MDHEN, CDR2 SYDVKM. CDR3 length equals 18 residues. Here the CDR3 DNA reads TGTGCCAGCAGTTCCTATACCCAAGTCGGACTACTTTACAATGAGCAGTTCTTC. Amino acid sequence: CASSSYTQVGLLYNEQFF.

The V and J genes are TRBV5-1 and TRBJ2-3; D is unresolved. CDR3 length: 15 amino acids. Germline CDR1 reads SGHRS; CDR2 reads YFSETQ. V lost 0 bases to trimming and J lost 4 bases, with 12 bases between them. CDR3 sequence (DNA): TGCGCCAGCAGCTTGGAGGGCATAAAGCCAGATACGCAGTATTTT. Its protein product is CASSLEGIKPDTQYF.

The gene calls are TRBV6-1 and TRBJ2-7; tentatively, D is TRBD1 (8 bases). The ends were cut back, 1 base at V and 5 bases at J, with 18 bases in the middle. This CDR3 has 16 residues. Germline-derived CDR1 and CDR2 are MNHNS and SASEGT. CDR3 sequence: CASSEVIYRGGNEQYF. The DNA for the CDR3 is TGTGCCAGCAGTGAAGTTATATACAGGGGGGGCAACGAGCAGTACTTC.